This T cell receptor beta chain originates from a study of blood T cell repertoires in COVID-19. Study at large: Sites across the United States, Italy and Spain contributed samples from acute and convalescent COVID-19.

Germline assignment: CDR1 SGHRS and CDR2 YFSETQ. This CDR3 contains 14 residues. V dropped 0 bases and J dropped 6 bases, with 10 bases sitting between them. Per the original methods: Amplification from reference gene primers served as the basis for estimated nucleated cell counts. Assay used: immunoSEQ multiplex PCR; TCRdb lists only in-frame clones, some missing. The V and J calls and clone size come from that table; D and trimming were worked out from the DNA. This table has roughly 150,000 clones, 80% to 95% appearing once. The chain has TRBV5-1 and TRBJ1-3, with unresolved D. Sequences were obtained from peripheral blood. This clonotype originated in a woman in her sixties or seventies with COVID-19, enrolled during active disease. For the CDR3, the DNA is TGCGCCAGCAGCTTGGAAGCCCGGGAAAACACCATATATTTT. It yields the protein CASSLEARENTIYF. The full variable domain, in which reference TRBV5-1 and TRBJ1-3 provide the parts outside the CDR3, is KAGVTQTPRYLIKTRGQQVTLSCSPISGHRSVSWYQQTPGQGLQFLFEYFSETQRNKGNFPGRFSGRQFSNSRSEMNVSTLELGDSALYLCASSLEARENTIYFGEGSWLTVV.